The present T cell receptor beta chain was sequenced within a study of T cell responses to AZD1222 COVID-19 vaccine. Findings and caveats of the study: Females outnumbered males among donors, who were mostly white British; clonal diversity was possibly underestimated. Dominant CD4 TCR responses targeted spike regions 160-218 and 743-854. There were repertoire samples only from the period after the peak T cell response. Baseline seropositivity characterized only six AZD1222 recipients.

A note on this clone: Antigen: not known.

Some clones are missing from TCRdb's copy, which holds only in-frame ones; the method was immunoSEQ multiplex PCR. In the table there are 80,000 to 95,000 clones, approximately 87% of which are singletons. This specimen was peripheral blood, taken on day 0 of MenACWY control vaccination. This TCR was recovered from an adult in good health.

The CDR3 sequence: CASSLWGGVSYNEQFF. The DNA for the CDR3 is TGTGCCAGCAGTTTATGGGGAGGGGTTTCCTACAATGAGCAGTTCTTC. The rearrangement links TRBV28 to TRBJ2-1; 7 nucleotides match TRBD2. V gave up 0 bases and J gave up 1 base; unmatched junction bases: 3. Germline V lookup: CDR1 MDHEN, CDR2 SYDVKM. CDR3 size: 16 residues. Together with reference TRBV28 and TRBJ2-1, the CDR3 gives the full variable domain: DVKVTQSSRYLVKRTGEKVFLECVQDMDHENMFWYRQDPGLGLRLIYFSYDVKMKEKGDIPEGYSVSREKKERFSLILESASTNQTSMYLCASSLWGGVSYNEQFFGPGTRLTVL.